This section outlines one T cell receptor (beta chain) sequence together with its context. No antigen is known for it. There are no base qualities to consult, and no much larger clone falls within one base. RNA was extracted with the RNeasy kit and roughly 0.45 to 1 ug was reverse transcribed using random hexamers. TCR beta CDR3 regions were amplified with the immunoSEQ multiplex PCR assay covering 54 Vbeta and 13 Jbeta segments. To correct PCR amplification bias, a synthetic template baseline was used for both primer optimization and computational correction. As for the authors' bioinformatics: Reads were assigned to V, D and J genes according to IMGT and analyzed in immunoSEQ Analyzer, with only productive sequences retained. Clonality was computed as one minus Shannon entropy normalized by log2 of the number of productive unique sequences. Public and private clones were assessed among the 100 most prevalent clones of each patient and control. Clones were defined as Susac-specific if absent from the healthy and MS cohorts, from under 1,200 published viral clones and from other ImmuneACCESS disease sequences. TCRdb ran its own pipeline on the public reads, namely fastp trimming at Q25 and MiXCR clone calling, and kept in-frame beta chains. Records with the same CDR3 protein are collapsed into one entry carrying the most frequent genes and DNA. The V and J calls and clone size come from TCRdb's table, not from the authors' own analysis. The sample profile shows roughly 130,000 distinct CDR3 sequences; 90% to 95% of them were found once. Clones ranked in the top ten supply more than 0.1% of the sample.

This sample is part of a study of CD8 T cells in Susac syndrome (dated by TCRdb to the late 2010s). With regard to the full study: Whether CD8+ T cell activation and differentiation in Susac syndrome was antigen driven was tested using repertoire sequencing.

On the study overall, not on this receptor specifically: The study acknowledged that relatively few individuals were included in the TCR sequencing and HLA analysis.

Trimming takes 4 bases from V and 8 bases from J, and the germline ends sit 15 bases apart. The CDR3 measures 13 amino acids from cysteine to phenylalanine. The sequence is cut down to CDR3 DNA, 39 bases in frame from base 1. CDR1 and CDR2 (SGHRS, YFSETQ) derive from the germline V gene. Peripheral blood CD8+ and CD4+ T cells from healthy donors, Susac syndrome patients and multiple sclerosis patients were profiled using high-throughput TCR beta sequencing. The healthy donors served as controls matched for age and sex. Bulk CD8+ and CD4+ T cells were purified by magnetic negative isolation, whereas CD8+ TEMRA cells were enriched by FACS. Blood was collected in EDTA tubes and processed within 24 hours, with PBMCs isolated through density gradient centrifugation. PBMCs destined for TCR sequencing were cryopreserved in liquid nitrogen and later thawed in a 37 °C water bath. The sorted or isolated CD4+, CD8+ and CD8+ TEMRA cells had a purity of 90% or higher.

This clonotype was obtained from a human donor in good health. The sequenced sample consisted of CD4+ T cells from PBMCs. Here the chain combines TRBV5-1 and TRBJ1-2; TRBD1 is possibly the D segment (6 matching bases). At the DNA level, the sequence is TGCGCCAGCAGCCCGGACAGCTTGAGGGGCTACACCTTC. This codes for CASSPDSLRGYTF.